These T cell receptor beta chains were read from a single sample in a study of T cells after yellow fever vaccination. TCRdb redid the calling of the 5' RACE reads with MiXCR, one entry per CDR3 protein. The table includes approximately 300,000 distinct CDR3 sequences, around 10% detected once. Sequences were derived from CD4+ T cells sorted from PBMCs, sampled 45 days after the yellow fever booster vaccination. All receptors derive from a man aged 18 to 30 who received the YFV17D yellow fever vaccine. Both conserved end residues are trimmed from each CDR3. Each record gives: D gene, V gene, CDR3 protein. The D gene is left open where the match is weak.

TRBD1	TRBV6-6	ASRSTGGGADTQY
.	TRBV7-2	ASSTPGPDAQY
TRBD1	TRBV6-2/TRBV6-3	ASSAGQNSNQPQH
TRBD2	TRBV6-2/TRBV6-3	ASTLPSTSDRGTGELF
TRBD1	TRBV7-2	ASSLALGQGWNGYT
.	TRBV18	ASSPPLAGYGYT
TRBD2	TRBV4-2	ASSQDLAGNYNEQF
.	TRBV7-6	ASSSPPEGTYEQY
TRBD2	TRBV7-2	ASSPQPGRLETQY
.	TRBV9	ASSVGGGKVADTQY
.	TRBV7-2	ASSLGSGEKLF
.	TRBV29-1	SVADYGYT
.	TRBV6-5	ASSYKSPNYGYT
TRBD1	TRBV7-9	ASSHNDRAHGYT
TRBD2	TRBV5-5	ASSLAGGTGTDTQY
TRBD1	TRBV3-1	ASSQGGPWTGRAEAF
.	TRBV19	ASSSQRQTPLH